The source of this TCR beta chain is a study of cytomegalovirus exposure and HLA in healthy donors. Points from the study as a whole: Several V segments, TRBV6-2 and TRBV6-3 among them, could not be told apart and were dropped.

A multiplex PCR was run with 60 Vbeta primers and 13 Jbeta primers. Sequenced by immunoSEQ multiplex PCR; TCRdb stores in-frame clones only, minus some. The sample lists some 110,000 clones, about 10% occurring once. V lost 4 bases, J lost 4 bases, and 11 bases lay in between. From germline, CDR1 is MNHNS and CDR2 SASEGT. The CDR3 has 14 residues. This clone was counted only a few times. The antigen is undetermined. Sequenced sample: PBMCs. V gene TRBV6-1 combines with J gene TRBJ1-5; maybe TRBD1 (6 bases). The TCR originated in a man aged 30 to 39 in good health and CMV-seronegative. CDR3 in amino acids: CASSVRGWNQPQHF. The DNA of the CDR3 is TGTGCCAGCAGTGTAAGGGGGTGGAATCAGCCCCAGCATTTT.